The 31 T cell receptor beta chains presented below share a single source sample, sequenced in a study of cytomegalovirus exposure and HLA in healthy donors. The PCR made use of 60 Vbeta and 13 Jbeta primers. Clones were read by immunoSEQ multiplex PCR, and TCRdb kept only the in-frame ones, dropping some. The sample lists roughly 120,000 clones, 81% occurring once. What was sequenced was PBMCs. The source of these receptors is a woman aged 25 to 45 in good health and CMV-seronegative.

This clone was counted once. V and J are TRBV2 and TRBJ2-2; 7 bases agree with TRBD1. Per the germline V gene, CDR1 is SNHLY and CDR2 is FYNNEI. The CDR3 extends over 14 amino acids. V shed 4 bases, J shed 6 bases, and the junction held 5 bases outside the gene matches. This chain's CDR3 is CASSVGQGAGELFF. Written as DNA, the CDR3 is TGTGCCAGCAGTGTAGGGCAGGGGGCCGGGGAGCTGTTTTTT.

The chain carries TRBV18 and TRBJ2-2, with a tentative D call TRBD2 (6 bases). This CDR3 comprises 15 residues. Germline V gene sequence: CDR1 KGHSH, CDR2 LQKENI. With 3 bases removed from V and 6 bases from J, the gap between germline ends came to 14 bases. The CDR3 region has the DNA TGTGCCAGCTCACCGACTAGTTATAGAGCCGGGGAGCTGTTTTTT. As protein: CASSPTSYRAGELFF.

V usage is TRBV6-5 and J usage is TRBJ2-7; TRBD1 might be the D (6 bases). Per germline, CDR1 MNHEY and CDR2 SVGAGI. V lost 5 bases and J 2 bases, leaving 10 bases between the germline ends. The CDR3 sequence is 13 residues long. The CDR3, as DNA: TGTGCCAGCAGTAGGACAGTAACCTACGAGCAGTACTTC. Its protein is CASSRTVTYEQYF.

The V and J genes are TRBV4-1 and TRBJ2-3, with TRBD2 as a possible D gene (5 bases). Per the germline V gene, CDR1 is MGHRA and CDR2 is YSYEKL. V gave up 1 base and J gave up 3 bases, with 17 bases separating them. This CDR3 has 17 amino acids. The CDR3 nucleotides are TGCGCCAGCAGCCAAGCCCCCCAAGCGGAGCTAACAGATACGCAGTATTTT. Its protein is CASSQAPQAELTDTQYF.

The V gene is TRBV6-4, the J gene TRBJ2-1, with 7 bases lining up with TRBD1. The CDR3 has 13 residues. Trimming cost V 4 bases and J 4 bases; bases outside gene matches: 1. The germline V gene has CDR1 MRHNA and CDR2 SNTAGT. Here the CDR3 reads CASSGDRYNEQFF. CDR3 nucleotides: TGTGCCAGCAGTGGGGACAGATACAATGAGCAGTTCTTC.

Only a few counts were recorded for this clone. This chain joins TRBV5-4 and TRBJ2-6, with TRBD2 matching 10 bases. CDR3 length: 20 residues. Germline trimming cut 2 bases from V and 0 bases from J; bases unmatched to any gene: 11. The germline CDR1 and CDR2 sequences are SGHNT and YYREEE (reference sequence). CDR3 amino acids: CASSFRIAGGKFSGANVLTF. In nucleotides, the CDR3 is TGTGCCAGCAGCTTCAGGATAGCGGGAGGTAAATTCTCTGGGGCCAACGTCCTGACTTTC.

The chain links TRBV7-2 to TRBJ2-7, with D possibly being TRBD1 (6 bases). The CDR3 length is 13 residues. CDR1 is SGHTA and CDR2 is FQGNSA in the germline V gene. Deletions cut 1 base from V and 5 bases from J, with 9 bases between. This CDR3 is CASSLGQENEQYF. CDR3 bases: TGTGCCAGCAGCTTAGGACAGGAAAACGAGCAGTACTTC.

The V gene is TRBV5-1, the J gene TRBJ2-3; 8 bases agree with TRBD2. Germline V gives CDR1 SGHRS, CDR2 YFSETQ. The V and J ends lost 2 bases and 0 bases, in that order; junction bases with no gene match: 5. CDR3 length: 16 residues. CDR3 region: CASSFSGRVSTDTQYF. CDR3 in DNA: TGCGCCAGCAGCTTCTCCGGGAGGGTGAGCACAGATACGCAGTATTTT.

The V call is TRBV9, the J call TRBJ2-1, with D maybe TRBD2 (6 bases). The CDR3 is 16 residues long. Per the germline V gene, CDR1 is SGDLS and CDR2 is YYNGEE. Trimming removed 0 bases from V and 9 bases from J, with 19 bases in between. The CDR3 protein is CASSVGGTGGYGEQFF. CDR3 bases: TGTGCCAGCAGCGTAGGAGGGACTGGGGGATATGGTGAGCAGTTCTTC.

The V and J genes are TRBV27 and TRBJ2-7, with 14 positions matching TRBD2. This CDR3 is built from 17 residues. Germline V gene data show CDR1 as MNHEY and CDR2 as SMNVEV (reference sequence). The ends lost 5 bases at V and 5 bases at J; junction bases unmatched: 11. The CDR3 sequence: CASSALPGLAGENEQYF. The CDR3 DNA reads TGTGCCAGCAGTGCCCTCCCGGGACTAGCGGGGGAAAACGAGCAGTACTTC.

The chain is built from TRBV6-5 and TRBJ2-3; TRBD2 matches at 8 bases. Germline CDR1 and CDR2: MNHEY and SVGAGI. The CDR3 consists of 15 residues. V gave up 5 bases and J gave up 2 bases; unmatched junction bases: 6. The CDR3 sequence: CASSLAGGNTDTQYF. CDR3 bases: TGTGCCAGCAGTCTGGCGGGAGGTAACACAGATACGCAGTATTTT.

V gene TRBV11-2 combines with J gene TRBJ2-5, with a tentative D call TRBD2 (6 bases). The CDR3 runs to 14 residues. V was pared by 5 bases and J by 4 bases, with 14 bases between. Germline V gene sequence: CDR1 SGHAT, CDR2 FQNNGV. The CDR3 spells CASSLATVLETQYF. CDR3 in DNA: TGTGCCAGCAGCCTAGCGACAGTCCTAGAGACCCAGTACTTC.

CDR3 loop: CASSRGLAGAVNEQFF. The CDR3 bases are TGTGCCAGCAGCCGAGGACTAGCGGGAGCGGTGAATGAGCAGTTCTTC. The chain joins TRBV7-2 to TRBJ2-1; 13 bases line up with TRBD2. Germline V gives CDR1 SGHTA, CDR2 FQGNSA. The junction had 8 bases not matched to a gene; V was cut back by 5 bases and J by 7 bases. The CDR3 loop spans 16 amino acids.

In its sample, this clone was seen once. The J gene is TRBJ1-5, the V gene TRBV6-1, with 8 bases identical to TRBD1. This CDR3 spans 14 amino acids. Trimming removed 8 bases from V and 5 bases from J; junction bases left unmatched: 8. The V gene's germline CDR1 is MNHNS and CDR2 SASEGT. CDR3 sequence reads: CASGGGTGYQPQHF. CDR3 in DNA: TGTGCCAGCGGGGGGGGGACAGGTTATCAGCCCCAGCATTTT.

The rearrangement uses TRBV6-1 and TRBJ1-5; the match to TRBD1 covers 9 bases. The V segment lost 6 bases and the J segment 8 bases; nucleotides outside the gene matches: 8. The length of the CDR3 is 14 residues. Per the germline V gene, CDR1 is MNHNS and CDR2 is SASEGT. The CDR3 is CASSLGQGRKPQHF. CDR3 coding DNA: TGTGCCAGCAGCCTGGGACAGGGCAGGAAGCCCCAGCATTTT.

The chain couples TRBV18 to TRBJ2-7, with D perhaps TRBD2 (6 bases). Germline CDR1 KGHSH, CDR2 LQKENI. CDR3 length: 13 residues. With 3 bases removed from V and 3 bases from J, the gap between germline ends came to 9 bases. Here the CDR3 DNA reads TGTGCCAGCTCACCCGGGACTTACTACGAGCAGTACTTC. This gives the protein CASSPGTYYEQYF. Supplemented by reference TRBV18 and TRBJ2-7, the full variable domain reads NAGVMQNPRHLVRRRGQEARLRCSPMKGHSHVYWYRQLPEEGLKFMVYLQKENIIDESGMPKERFSAEFPKEGPSILRIQQVVRGDSAAYFCASSPGTYYEQYFGPGTRLTVT.

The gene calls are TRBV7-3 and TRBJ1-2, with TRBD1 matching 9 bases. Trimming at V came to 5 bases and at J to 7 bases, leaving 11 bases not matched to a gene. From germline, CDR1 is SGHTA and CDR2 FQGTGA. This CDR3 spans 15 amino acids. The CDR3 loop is CASSAESGQGGGYTF. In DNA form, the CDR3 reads TGTGCCAGCAGCGCCGAATCGGGACAGGGAGGTGGCTACACCTTC.

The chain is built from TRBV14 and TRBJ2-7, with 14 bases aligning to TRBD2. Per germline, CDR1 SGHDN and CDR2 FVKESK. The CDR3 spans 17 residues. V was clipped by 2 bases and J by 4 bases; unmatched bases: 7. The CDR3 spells CASSQLGLAGGGYEQYF. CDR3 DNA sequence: TGTGCCAGCAGCCAACTCGGACTAGCGGGAGGAGGGTACGAGCAGTACTTC.

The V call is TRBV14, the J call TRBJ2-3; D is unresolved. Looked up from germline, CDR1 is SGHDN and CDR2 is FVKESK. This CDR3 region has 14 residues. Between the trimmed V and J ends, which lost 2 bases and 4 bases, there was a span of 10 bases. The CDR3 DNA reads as TGTGCCAGCAGCCAACTTACGAGATCAGATACGCAGTATTTT. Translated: CASSQLTRSDTQYF. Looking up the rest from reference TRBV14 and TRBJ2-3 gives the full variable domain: EAGVTQFPSHSVIEKGQTVTLRCDPISGHDNLYWYRRVMGKEIKFLLHFVKESKQDESGMPNNRFLAERTGGTYSTLKVQPAELEDSGVYFCASSQLTRSDTQYFGPGTRLTVL.

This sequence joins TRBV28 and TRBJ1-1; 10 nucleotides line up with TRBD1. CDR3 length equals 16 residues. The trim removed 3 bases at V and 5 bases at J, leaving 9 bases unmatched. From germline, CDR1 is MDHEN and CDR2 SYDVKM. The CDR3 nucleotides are TGTGCCAGCAGTTTTCACTGGACAGGGGGGGTGACTGAAGCTTTCTTT. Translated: CASSFHWTGGVTEAFF.

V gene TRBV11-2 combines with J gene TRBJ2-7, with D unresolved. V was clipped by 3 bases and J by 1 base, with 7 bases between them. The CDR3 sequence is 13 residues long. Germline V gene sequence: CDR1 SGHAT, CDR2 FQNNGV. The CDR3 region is CASSFTGSYEQYF. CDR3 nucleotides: TGTGCCAGCAGCTTTACGGGTTCCTACGAGCAGTACTTC.

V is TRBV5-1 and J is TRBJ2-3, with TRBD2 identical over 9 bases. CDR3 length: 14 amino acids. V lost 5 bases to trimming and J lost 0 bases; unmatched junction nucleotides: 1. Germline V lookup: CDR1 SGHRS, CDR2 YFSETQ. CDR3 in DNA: TGCGCCAGCAGGACTAGCGGTAGCACAGATACGCAGTATTTT. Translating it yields CASRTSGSTDTQYF. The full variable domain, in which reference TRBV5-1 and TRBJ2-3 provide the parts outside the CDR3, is KAGVTQTPRYLIKTRGQQVTLSCSPISGHRSVSWYQQTPGQGLQFLFEYFSETQRNKGNFPGRFSGRQFSNSRSEMNVSTLELGDSALYLCASRTSGSTDTQYFGPGTRLTVL.

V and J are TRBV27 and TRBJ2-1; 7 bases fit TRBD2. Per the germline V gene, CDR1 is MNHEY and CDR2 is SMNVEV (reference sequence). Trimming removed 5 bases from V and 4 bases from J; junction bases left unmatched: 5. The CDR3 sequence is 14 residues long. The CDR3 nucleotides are TGTGCCAGCAGTCAGCGGGGCCTATACAATGAGCAGTTCTTC. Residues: CASSQRGLYNEQFF.

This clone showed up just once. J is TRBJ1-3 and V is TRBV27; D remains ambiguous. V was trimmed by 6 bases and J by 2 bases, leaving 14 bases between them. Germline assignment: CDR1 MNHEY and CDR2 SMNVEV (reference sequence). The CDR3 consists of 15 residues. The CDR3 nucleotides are TGTGCCAGCAGCCCCTCCGGCGGGACTGGAAACACCATATATTTT. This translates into CASSPSGGTGNTIYF.

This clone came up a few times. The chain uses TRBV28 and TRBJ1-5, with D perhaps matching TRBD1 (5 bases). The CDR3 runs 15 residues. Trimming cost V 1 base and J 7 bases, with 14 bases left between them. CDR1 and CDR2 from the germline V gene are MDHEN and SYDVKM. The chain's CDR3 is CASSLSGTGLQPQHF. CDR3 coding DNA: TGTGCCAGCAGTTTATCAGGGACTGGTTTACAGCCCCAGCATTTT.

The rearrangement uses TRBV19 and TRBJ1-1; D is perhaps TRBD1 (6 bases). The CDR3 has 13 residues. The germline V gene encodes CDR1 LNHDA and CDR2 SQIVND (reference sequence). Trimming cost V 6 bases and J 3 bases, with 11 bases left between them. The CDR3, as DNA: TGTGCCAGTAGCTTGGGGGCGCACACTGAAGCTTTCTTT. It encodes CASSLGAHTEAFF.

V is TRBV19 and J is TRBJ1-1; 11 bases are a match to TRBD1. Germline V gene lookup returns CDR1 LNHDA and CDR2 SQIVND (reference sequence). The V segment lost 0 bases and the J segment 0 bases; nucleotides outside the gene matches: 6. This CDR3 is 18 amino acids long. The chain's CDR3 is CASSIDFGQGAMNTEAFF. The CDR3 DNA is TGTGCCAGTAGTATAGATTTCGGACAGGGGGCGATGAACACTGAAGCTTTCTTT.

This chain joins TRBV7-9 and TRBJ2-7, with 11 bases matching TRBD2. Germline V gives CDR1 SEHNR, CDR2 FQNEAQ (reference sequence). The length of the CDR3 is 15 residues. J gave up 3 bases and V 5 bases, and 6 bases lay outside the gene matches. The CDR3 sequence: CASSPRLAGHYEQYF. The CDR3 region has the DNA TGTGCCAGCAGCCCCCGACTAGCGGGGCACTACGAGCAGTACTTC.

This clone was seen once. The CDR3, as DNA: TGCGCCAGCAGCCAAGATTGGGCCAATCAGCCCCAGCATTTT. Translating it yields CASSQDWANQPQHF. V usage is TRBV4-1 and J usage is TRBJ1-5; D gene unclear. The CDR3 length is 14 residues. V gave up 0 bases and J gave up 3 bases, with 6 bases separating them. From germline, CDR1 is MGHRA and CDR2 YSYEKL.

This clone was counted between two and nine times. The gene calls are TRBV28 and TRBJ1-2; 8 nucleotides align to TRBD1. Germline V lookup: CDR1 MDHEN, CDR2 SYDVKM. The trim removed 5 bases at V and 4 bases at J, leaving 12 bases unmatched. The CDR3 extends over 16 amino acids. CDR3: CASSPTHQGAGYGYTF. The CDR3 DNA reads TGTGCCAGCAGTCCCACCCACCAGGGGGCGGGCTATGGCTACACCTTC.

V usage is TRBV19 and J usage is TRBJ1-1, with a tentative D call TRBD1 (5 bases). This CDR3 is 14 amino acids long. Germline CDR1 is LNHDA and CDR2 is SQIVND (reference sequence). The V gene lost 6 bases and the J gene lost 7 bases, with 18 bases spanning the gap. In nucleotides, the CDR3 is TGTGCCAGTAGCCCCCGACGCGGCGACAGTGAAGCTTTCTTT. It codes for CASSPRRGDSEAFF.